This is a list of T cell receptor beta chains from one sample in a study of regulatory T cells in long-lasting Graves disease. TCRdb recomputed calls from the multiplex PCR reads with MiXCR, one row per CDR3 protein. The data show hundreds of thousands of distinct CDR3 sequences, around 30% seen once. The input for sequencing was peripheral blood mononuclear cells (PBMCs), taken when the disease was refractory, from a patient treated with antithyroid drugs. These TCRs come from a female donor with Graves disease. Both conserved end residues are part of each CDR3. The D gene is left open where the match is weak. The size entry is marked missing in some rows and otherwise reads once, few, many or a size class.

j_gene,d_gene,abundance,v_gene,CDR3nt,CDR3aa
TRBJ2-2,NA,once,TRBV3-1,TGTGCCAGCAGCCAAAACACGCCCACCGGGGAGCTGTTTTTT,CASSQNTPTGELFF
TRBJ1-5,NA,many,TRBV28,TGTGCCAGCACCTTGGAGAGGTCGGGCAATCAGCCCCAGCATTTT,CASTLERSGNQPQHF
TRBJ1-1,NA,few,TRBV5-1,TGCGCCAGCAGCTTGGTTGGAGGGGGGAACACTGAAGCTTTCTTT,CASSLVGGGNTEAFF
TRBJ2-4,NA,NA,TRBV5-1,TGCGCCAGCAGCTTGGAGGGGGGAAACATTCAGTACTTC,CASSLEGGNIQYF
TRBJ1-5,TRBD1,many,TRBV6-1,TGTGCCAGCAGTCGTATGGGGACAGCGTATCAGCCCCAGCATTTT,CASSRMGTAYQPQHF
TRBJ1-5,NA,once,TRBV20-1,TGCAGTGCTAGAATTGGCTCCGCTCAGCCCCAGCATTTT,CSARIGSAQPQHF
TRBJ2-2,NA,NA,TRBV28,TGTGCCAGCAGTTTAACCGGACAGCCGAACACCGGGGAGCTGTTTTTT,CASSLTGQPNTGELFF
TRBJ2-7,TRBD1,NA,TRBV6-1,TGTGCCAGCAGTGCCTCCCGGGACAGGGGATCCTACGAGCAGTACTTC,CASSASRDRGSYEQYF
TRBJ2-7,NA,NA,TRBV7-9,TGTGCCAGCAGCGATAATGCGGGCCACGAGCAGTACTTC,CASSDNAGHEQYF
TRBJ1-1,NA,few,TRBV12-3/TRBV12-4,TGTGCCAGCAGGGCCCGGGCCAGCATCGGGGACACTGAAGCTTTCTTT,CASRARASIGDTEAFF
TRBJ1-2,NA,NA,TRBV10-3,TGTGCCATCAGTGAGAGAATGGACAGTACCAACTATGGCTACACCTTC,CAISERMDSTNYGYTF
TRBJ2-5,TRBD2,few,TRBV5-4,TGTGCCAGCAGCCCGAGTTCTAGCGGGAGTTGGGAGACCCAGTACTTC,CASSPSSSGSWETQYF
TRBJ1-5,NA,once,TRBV6-1,TGTGCCAGCAGGGAATCCGGGACGGGCGATCAGCCCCAGCATTTT,CASRESGTGDQPQHF
TRBJ1-1,TRBD1,NA,TRBV19,TGTGCCAGTAGTAGAGGGGGGACAGGGGGAAACACTGAAGCTTTCTTT,CASSRGGTGGNTEAFF
TRBJ2-5,TRBD1,NA,TRBV5-1,TGCGCCAGCAGCTCGGGACAGGGTTCGGGGACCCAGTACTTC,CASSSGQGSGTQYF
TRBJ2-3,TRBD2,NA,TRBV11-2,TGTGCCAGCAGCCTACTAGCGGGAAGGAACACAGATACGCAGTATTTT,CASSLLAGRNTDTQYF
TRBJ2-1,TRBD2,NA,TRBV27,TGTGCCAGCAGTTTACTGACTAGCGGGGGGGGGCACAATGAGCAGTTCTTC,CASSLLTSGGGHNEQFF
TRBJ1-2,NA,NA,TRBV27,TGTGCCAGCAGGGGCCCGGGCGGAAACTATGGCTACACCTTC,CASRGPGGNYGYTF
TRBJ1-1,NA,few,TRBV2,TGTGCCAGCAAGCGGGGAGAGGGCACTGAAGCTTTCTTT,CASKRGEGTEAFF
TRBJ2-1,TRBD2,many,TRBV11-2,TGTGCCAGCAGCGCCAGCGGGAGGGAGAACAATGAGCAGTTCTTC,CASSASGRENNEQFF
TRBJ1-1,NA,many,TRBV12-3/TRBV12-4,TGTGCCAGCAGTTTAGGACAGGTAGCTTTCTTT,CASSLGQVAFF
TRBJ1-1,NA,few,TRBV15,TGTGCCACCAGCAGAGCGGGGGCTTTCACTGAAGCTTTCTTT,CATSRAGAFTEAFF
TRBJ1-1,NA,NA,TRBV27,TGTGCCAGCAGTTTAAGGCCCACAACTGAAGCTTTCTTT,CASSLRPTTEAFF
TRBJ2-7,NA,NA,TRBV7-9,TGTGCCAGCAGCTTTTCCAGCGCGACCCCTATTTACGAGCAGTACTTC,CASSFSSATPIYEQYF
TRBJ2-1,TRBD2,NA,TRBV12-3/TRBV12-4,TGTGCCAGCAGTTTAGGCGGGAGTGGGGTTGAGCAGTTCTTC,CASSLGGSGVEQFF
TRBJ1-1,NA,NA,TRBV6-5,TGTGCCAGCAGTTCTGTTCGGGGGTACTTGAACACTGAAGCTTTCTTT,CASSSVRGYLNTEAFF
TRBJ1-5,TRBD1,NA,TRBV6-1,TGTGCCAGCGAGGGGACAGGGGGCCTGGGCAATCAGCCCCAGCATTTT,CASEGTGGLGNQPQHF
TRBJ1-2,TRBD1,few,TRBV20-1,TGCAGTGCTAGAGATCAGACAGGGGCGAACTATGGCTACACCTTC,CSARDQTGANYGYTF
TRBJ1-5,NA,NA,TRBV4-1,TGCGCCAGCAGCCAAGAGGGCCAGATGGCCCTTGGGCCCCAGCATTTT,CASSQEGQMALGPQHF
TRBJ2-7,TRBD1,few,TRBV6-2/TRBV6-3,TGTGCCAGCAGTTCCTACGGGACAGGGACCTTGGACGAGCAGTACTTC,CASSSYGTGTLDEQYF
TRBJ1-5,TRBD1,many,TRBV28,TGTGCCAGCAGTTACACCCGGGACAGCGGGCAGCCCCAGCATTTT,CASSYTRDSGQPQHF
TRBJ2-5,TRBD1,many,TRBV10-3,TGTGCCATCAGTGAGTCGAAGGGACAGCAAGAGACCCAGTACTTC,CAISESKGQQETQYF
TRBJ2-5,NA,many,TRBV11-2,TGTGCCAGCACCCGTGGTGGCAGCTCAGGCTTCCAAGAGACCCAGTACTTC,CASTRGGSSGFQETQYF
TRBJ1-2,NA,few,TRBV27,TGTGCCAGCAGTTTAAACCCACCGCGGGGGGAGTCCTATGGCTACACCTTC,CASSLNPPRGESYGYTF
TRBJ1-2,NA,many,TRBV6-2/TRBV6-3,TGTGCCAGCAGTTACTCACGCATTAACTATGGCTACACCTTC,CASSYSRINYGYTF
TRBJ2-7,TRBD2,few,TRBV6-5,TGTGCCAGCAGTTACTCCCCTGTAGCGGGGGGAGATTACGAGCAGTACTTC,CASSYSPVAGGDYEQYF
TRBJ2-7,TRBD1,NA,TRBV5-6,TGTGCCAGCAGCTTGGGGACAGGGGTCTACGAGCAGTACTTC,CASSLGTGVYEQYF
TRBJ1-5,TRBD1,NA,TRBV19,TGTGCCAGTAGTTACGAGACAGGGCGAAATCAGCCCCAGCATTTT,CASSYETGRNQPQHF
TRBJ1-5,NA,NA,TRBV2,TGTGCCAGCAGTGAGCACAGTTTCAATCAGCCCCAGCATTTT,CASSEHSFNQPQHF
TRBJ1-5,NA,NA,TRBV12-3/TRBV12-4,TGTGCCAGCAGTCCGTTGGGCAGTACTCATAGCAATCAGCCCCAGCATTTT,CASSPLGSTHSNQPQHF
TRBJ1-3,NA,NA,TRBV18,TGTGCCAGCTCACCAGCAGGGGATGGAAACACCATATATTTT,CASSPAGDGNTIYF
TRBJ2-6,NA,NA,TRBV11-2,TGTGCCAGCAGCTTAGGTGGCAGAGGCTCCTCTGGGGCCAACGTCCTGACTTTC,CASSLGGRGSSGANVLTF
TRBJ1-5,NA,many,TRBV29-1,TGCAGCGTTGGTTCCCTAATAGGGCAGCCCCAGCATTTT,CSVGSLIGQPQHF
TRBJ1-4,NA,few,TRBV19,TGTGCCAGTAGACCACGAGGGGGAGGGAATGAAAAACTGTTTTTT,CASRPRGGGNEKLFF
TRBJ1-2,TRBD1,NA,TRBV20-1,TGCAGTGCTAGAGGGACAGGGGGCGCAGACTATGGCTACACCTTC,CSARGTGGADYGYTF
TRBJ2-2,NA,few,TRBV12-3/TRBV12-4,TGTGCCAGCAGTTTAGCGGTCACCGGGGAGCTGTTTTTT,CASSLAVTGELFF
TRBJ1-1,NA,few,TRBV30,TGTGCCTGGAGTAACGCAGCAGACACTGAAGCTTTCTTT,CAWSNAADTEAFF
TRBJ2-7,TRBD2,NA,TRBV20-1,TGCAGTGCTAGTGGGGGGAGGGGCTACGAGCAGTACTTC,CSASGGRGYEQYF
TRBJ2-5,TRBD2,NA,TRBV4-2,TGTGCCAGCAGCCCGTGGACTAGCAGCATGAAGGGAGAGACCCAGTACTTC,CASSPWTSSMKGETQYF
TRBJ1-2,NA,many,TRBV28,TGTGCCAGCAGTTCCCCCAGCACCAACCCGTATGGCTACACCTTC,CASSSPSTNPYGYTF
TRBJ1-6,NA,few,TRBV3-1,TGTGCCAGCAGCCCGCACAGGGACTCACCCCTCCACTTT,CASSPHRDSPLHF
TRBJ1-2,TRBD1,few,TRBV5-1,TGCGCCAGCAGCGTAGCTCTATCTTACAGGGGCGCTAACTATGGCTACACCTTC,CASSVALSYRGANYGYTF
TRBJ1-1,NA,few,TRBV30,TGTGCCTGGACGTTCAACACTGAAGCTTTCTTT,CAWTFNTEAFF
TRBJ1-5,NA,many,TRBV27,TGTGCCAGCAGTTTATGGGGGGTAAATCAGCCCCAGCATTTT,CASSLWGVNQPQHF
TRBJ1-1,NA,NA,TRBV11-1,TGTGCCAGCAGCTTAAATCCCCTGCGGAACACTGAAGCTTTCTTT,CASSLNPLRNTEAFF
TRBJ1-2,TRBD1,NA,TRBV28,TGTGCCAGCAGGCTCGGGGGACAGGGTATCTACACCTTC,CASRLGGQGIYTF
TRBJ1-5,NA,NA,TRBV4-1,TGCGCCAGCAGCAAAAGCCCGATCTTTAGCAATCAGCCCCAGCATTTT,CASSKSPIFSNQPQHF
TRBJ2-1,NA,NA,TRBV5-1,TGCGCCAGCAGCTTCCTAGCCCTCCCCTACAATGAGCAGTTCTTC,CASSFLALPYNEQFF
TRBJ2-7,NA,NA,TRBV12-3/TRBV12-4,TGTGCCAGCAGCCCCCCCGGGGGACACCTCTACGAGCAGTACTTC,CASSPPGGHLYEQYF
TRBJ1-3,NA,once,TRBV6-1,TGTGCCAGCAGGGCAGGGGCTGGAAACACCATATATTTT,CASRAGAGNTIYF